These T cell receptor beta chains were read from a single sample in a study of shared clonotypes between healthy human individuals. Assay: immunoSEQ multiplex PCR; the TCRdb copy retains only in-frame clones and omits some. The sample consists of around 700,000 clones, about two thirds of them appearing once. What was sequenced was memory CD4+ T cells sorted from blood. The source of these receptors is a woman aged 30 to 39 in good health. Each CDR3 is given with its conserved first and last residue.

j_gene,v_gene,CDR3aa
TRBJ1-1,TRBV4-2,CASSQARDTEAFF
TRBJ1-1,TRBV10-1,CASSEGTVEAFF
TRBJ2-5,TRBV6-6,CASSYTRDRVETQYF
TRBJ2-7,TRBV9,CASSVGSGSTEQYF
TRBJ2-3,TRBV12-5,CASGSGQGMDADTQYF
TRBJ2-2,TRBV28,CASSLFGRTGELFF
TRBJ1-2,TRBV5-5,CASSLRTENYGYTF
TRBJ1-5,TRBV28,CASSLLGQGGQPQHF
TRBJ1-2,TRBV6-5,CASSPGQAYGYTF
TRBJ1-5,TRBV28,CASSLAYQPQHF
TRBJ2-2,TRBV5-1,CASSMGTGELFF
TRBJ1-2,TRBV28,CASSLGRGYGYTF
TRBJ2-2,TRBV4-1,CASSHSEFGAGELFF
TRBJ2-7,TRBV25-1,CASAGTLYEQYF
TRBJ1-2,TRBV29-1,CSVEGVGLSRGGYTF
TRBJ1-2,TRBV6-5,CASSYSPGRSDYGYTF
TRBJ1-5,TRBV5-1,CASSLGDNNQPQHF
TRBJ2-3,TRBV4-2,CASSHGPPGFPGGDATDTQYF
TRBJ2-5,TRBV30,CAWSGLAQETQYF
TRBJ2-3,TRBV5-4,CASSTGGGFSADTQYF
TRBJ2-1,TRBV18,CASSPQGTENEQFF
TRBJ2-1,TRBV6-5,CASLPGPSNNEQFF
TRBJ1-6,TRBV7-6,CASSSSPASYNSPLHF
TRBJ1-5,TRBV15,CATSGTAQPQHF
TRBJ2-1,TRBV4-1,CASSHTRRTSGRGGRNEQFF
TRBJ2-1,TRBV5-1,CASSQSSGAYNEQFF
TRBJ2-3,TRBV10-1,CASSESRASGTDTQYF
TRBJ2-6,TRBV25-1,CASSDKDYSGANVLTF
TRBJ1-5,TRBV7-2,CASSPHGVGGNQPQHF
TRBJ2-1,TRBV19,CASNDRETEQFF
TRBJ1-5,TRBV19,CASSNTGGNQPQHF
TRBJ2-7,TRBV18,CASSTGLARGEEQYF
TRBJ1-4,TRBV5-6,CASSSQGVGKLFF
TRBJ2-7,TRBV2,CASRAERRTYEQYF
TRBJ1-2,TRBV4-2,CASSSQTGALVGYTF
TRBJ2-7,TRBV11-3,CASSVASGTSYEQYF
TRBJ2-7,TRBV18,CASSPSGATYEQYF
TRBJ2-3,TRBV23-1,CASSPPGGGSTDTQYF
TRBJ2-7,TRBV4-1,CASSLRTSGVMEQYF
TRBJ2-5,TRBV6-6,CASSYTLRGRETQYF
TRBJ2-3,TRBV19,CASSISGAAQYF
TRBJ2-5,TRBV29-1,CSVGSSVGETQYF
TRBJ1-5,TRBV10-2,CASSESSATNQPQHF
TRBJ1-4,TRBV5-1,CASSLDSEKLFF
TRBJ2-1,TRBV18,CASSQGLDSIEQFF
TRBJ2-3,TRBV5-4,CASSLVVGMSTDTQYF
TRBJ1-5,TRBV4-1,CASSQTGNSNQPQHF
TRBJ1-1,TRBV19,CASSGKNRGNTEAFF
TRBJ2-7,TRBV5-1,CASAGGSYEQYF
TRBJ1-5,TRBV6-5,CASSRDTANQPQHF